The 21 T cell receptor beta chains reported below all come from one sample, sequenced in a study of T cell repertoires in cytomegalovirus infection. TCRdb re-called the reads through MiXCR, storing one row per CDR3 protein. The table has around 740,000 distinct CDR3 sequences, roughly a third seen once. The sequenced sample consisted of PBMCs. The receptors shown here come from a human donor in good health (CMV status not recorded). Some clones in this sample may be carry-over from other donors' samples.

This CDR3 reads CASSSEPGFGNQPQHF. CDR3 sequence (DNA): TGTGCCAGCAGCTCCGAGCCGGGGTTCGGCAATCAGCCCCAGCATTTT. The chain joins TRBV7-2 to TRBJ1-5; D call uncertain. The V gene lost 4 bases and the J gene lost 2 bases, with 15 bases spanning the gap. The CDR3 runs to 16 residues. Germline assignment: CDR1 SGHTA and CDR2 FQGNSA.

This clonotype was recorded at least ten times. This chain joins TRBV7-9 and TRBJ1-1; 7 bases align to TRBD1. The CDR3 loop spans 15 amino acids. Unmatched junction bases numbered 6, after V lost 5 bases and J lost 0 bases. Germline assignment: CDR1 SEHNR and CDR2 FQNEAQ (reference sequence). CDR3 residues: CASSPGDSMNTEAFF. The CDR3 DNA sequence: TGTGCCAGCAGCCCAGGGGACAGTATGAACACTGAAGCTTTCTTT.

This chain connects TRBV7-6 to TRBJ2-5; 8 nucleotides match TRBD2. The trim removed 1 base at V and 3 bases at J, leaving 7 bases unmatched. The CDR3 extends over 16 amino acids. CDR1 is SGHVS and CDR2 is FNYEAQ in the germline V gene. CDR3 nucleotides: TGTGCCAGCAGCTTAGTTAGCCCAGCGGGGGAAGAGACCCAGTACTTC. The encoded protein is CASSLVSPAGEETQYF. The whole variable domain, filled in from reference TRBV7-6 and TRBJ2-5, reads GAGVSQSPRYKVTKRGQDVALRCDPISGHVSLYWYRQALGQGPEFLTYFNYEAQQDKSGLPNDRFSAERPEGSISTLTIQRTEQRDSAMYRCASSLVSPAGEETQYFGPGTRLLVL.

A word on this clonotype: A read error may account for a junction end that differs from germline. V gene TRBV7-9 combines with J gene TRBJ2-5; 10 bases match TRBD2. This CDR3 contains 14 residues. Germline CDR1 reads SEHNR; CDR2 reads FQNEAQ (reference sequence). In nucleotides, the CDR3 is TGTGCCAGCAGCTTGACTAGCGGGCAAGAGACCAAGTACTTC. It translates to CASSLTSGQETKYF.

This clonotype was seen a few times. This rearrangement joins TRBV12-3 or TRBV12-4 to TRBJ2-5; TRBD2 aligns across 8 bases. With 3 bases clipped from V and 1 base from J, the junction kept 7 bases outside the gene matches. This CDR3 region has 16 residues. The CDR3 DNA reads as TGTGCCAGCAGTTTTCCATTAGCGGGGACCCAAGAGACCCAGTACTTC. Translated, it gives CASSFPLAGTQETQYF.

The chain combines TRBV6-1 with TRBJ2-5; TRBD1 aligns across 9 bases. This CDR3 comprises 17 residues. CDR1 is MNHNS, CDR2 SASEGT, per germline. Trimming cost V 3 bases and J 5 bases; bases outside gene matches: 13. CDR3 residues: CASSDGSGTGRVETQYF. As DNA, the CDR3 is TGTGCCAGCAGTGATGGATCCGGGACAGGGCGAGTGGAGACCCAGTACTTC.

The chain is built from TRBV6-5 and TRBJ2-3, with unresolved D. CDR1 is MNHEY and CDR2 is SVGAGI in the germline V gene. The CDR3 length is 14 residues. V was cut by 4 bases and J by 2 bases, with 10 bases left in between. The CDR3 DNA reads as TGTGCCAGCAGTTTCCGGACCATCACAGATACGCAGTATTTT. Protein: CASSFRTITDTQYF.

A note on this clonotype: The junction shows a germline mismatch at one end, possibly a read error. This chain links TRBV7-2 with TRBJ2-1; maybe TRBD2 (5 bases). Germline values: CDR1 SGHTA, CDR2 FQGNSA. This CDR3 is 14 amino acids long. CDR3 in DNA: TGTGCCAGCAGCCTAGCCTCTTCAATGAGGGAGCAGTTCTTC. Translated: CASSLASSMREQFF.

J is TRBJ2-7 and V is TRBV20-1, with 7 bases identical to TRBD1. Germline V gives CDR1 DFQATT, CDR2 SNEGSKA (reference sequence). J lost 3 bases, V lost 6 bases, and 8 bases had no gene match. The CDR3 sequence is 13 residues long. CDR3 loop: CSADFAGGYEQYF. The CDR3 DNA reads TGCAGTGCCGACTTCGCAGGGGGCTACGAGCAGTACTTC.

This clonotype was detected only a few times. The CDR3 DNA follows: TGTGCCAGCAGCTCCCTCCGGGAAGGCACCTATAGCAATCAGCCCCAGCATTTT. This sequence encodes CASSSLREGTYSNQPQHF. The gene calls are TRBV7-9 and TRBJ1-5; D is uncertain. The CDR3 sequence is 18 residues long. Per germline, CDR1 SEHNR and CDR2 FQNEAQ (reference sequence). V was clipped by 4 bases and J by 0 bases, with 19 bases between them.

This clonotype has a handful of counts. A read error is possible here, since a much larger clone lies one base away. The chain uses TRBV6-1 and TRBJ1-5, with 9 bases identical to TRBD1. Germline CDR1 and CDR2: MNHNS and SASEGT. This CDR3 has 14 amino acids. The CDR3 protein is CARRGTGRDQPQHF. The CDR3 DNA reads as TGTGCCCGCAGAGGGACAGGGCGGGATCAGCCCCAGCATTTT.

The V call is TRBV12-3 or TRBV12-4, the J call TRBJ1-1, with D maybe TRBD1 (6 bases). The CDR3 contains 14 residues. V was cut by 6 bases and J by 4 bases, with 15 bases left in between. CDR3 sequence: CASRPHREGTEAFF. DNA of the CDR3: TGTGCCAGCAGACCTCACAGGGAGGGCACTGAAGCTTTCTTT.

A note on this clonotype: Sequence at one end of the junction differs from germline and may be a read error. The V gene is TRBV6-9, the J gene TRBJ1-5, with D hard to call. There are 13 residues in the CDR3. Germline V CDR1 and CDR2: MNHGY, SVAAGI. CDR3 bases: TGTGCCAGAAGTTTGTCTGGGGATCAGCCCAAGCATTTT. Its protein is CARSLSGDQPKHF.

Only a few counts were recorded for this clonotype. J is TRBJ2-2 and V is TRBV2, with a weak D call TRBD2 (5 bases). The V and J ends lost 7 bases and 6 bases respectively, with 9 bases between them. Germline values: CDR1 SNHLY, CDR2 FYNNEI. This CDR3 contains 12 residues. CDR3 sequence: CASMRVSGELFF. The CDR3 DNA reads TGTGCCAGCATGAGGGTTTCCGGGGAGCTGTTTTTT.

The rearrangement uses TRBV5-5 and TRBJ2-4; no reliable D call. V lost 0 bases and J lost 0, with 10 bases in between. Germline CDR1 is SGHKS and CDR2 is YYEKEE (reference sequence). The CDR3 covers 16 residues. The DNA of the CDR3 is TGTGCCAGCAGCTTGGCGAACTGGGTAGCCAAAAACATTCAGTACTTC. Translation gives CASSLANWVAKNIQYF.

The chain couples TRBV7-9 to TRBJ2-3, with D uncertain. The CDR3 totals 12 residues. Germline V lookup: CDR1 SEHNR, CDR2 FQNEAQ (reference sequence). Trimming pared 5 bases from V and 7 bases from J, leaving 10 bases between. The DNA for the CDR3 is TGTGCCAGCAGCGCCATCGTTCATACGCAGTATTTT. This translates into CASSAIVHTQYF.

In nucleotides, the CDR3 is TGTGCCAGCAGCACACGGACAGGATACACCGGGGAGCTGTTTTTT. Translating it yields CASSTRTGYTGELFF. The chain is built from TRBV11-2 and TRBJ2-2, with 7 bases aligning to TRBD1. Germline CDR1 SGHAT, CDR2 FQNNGV. V lost 5 bases, J lost 3 bases, and 6 bases stayed unmatched. The CDR3 contains 15 residues. Variable domain in full (rest from reference TRBV11-2 and TRBJ2-2): EAGVAQSPRYKIIEKRQSVAFWCNPISGHATLYWYQQILGQGPKLLIQFQNNGVVDDSQLPKDRFSAERLKGVDSTLKIQPAKLEDSAVYLCASSTRTGYTGELFFGEGSRLTVL.

V gene TRBV7-3 combines with J gene TRBJ2-1; 11 bases line up with TRBD2. From germline, CDR1 is SGHTA and CDR2 FQGTGA. With V trimmed by 5 bases and J by 1 base, 22 bases remained unmatched. The CDR3 spans 22 residues. CDR3 protein: CASSPSSGGAGGIGRSYNEQFF. DNA of the CDR3: TGTGCCAGCAGCCCAAGTAGCGGGGGGGCCGGGGGGATTGGTCGGTCCTACAATGAGCAGTTCTTC.

The rearrangement joins TRBV27 to TRBJ1-6, with 8 nucleotides matching TRBD1. In germline, CDR1 is MNHEY, CDR2 SMNVEV (reference sequence). The CDR3 spans 15 residues. V gave up 3 bases and J gave up 6 bases; unmatched junction bases: 4. The CDR3 sequence: CASSFDDRGNSPLHF. The CDR3 DNA follows: TGTGCCAGCAGTTTCGACGACAGGGGTAATTCACCCCTCCACTTT.

With regard to this clonotype: A read error is possible here, since a much larger clone lies one base away. J is TRBJ2-2 and V is TRBV28; weak D call: TRBD1 (6 bases). Germline CDR1 reads MDHEN; CDR2 reads SYDVKM. The CDR3 consists of 13 residues. CDR3: CASSLYGPGALFF. The CDR3 coding sequence is TGTGCCAGCAGTTTATATGGGCCAGGGGCGCTGTTTTTT.

The gene calls are TRBV4-1 and TRBJ2-5; no firm D call. The CDR3 runs 16 residues. CDR1 MGHRA and CDR2 YSYEKL come from the germline V gene. V was shortened by 6 bases and J by 7 bases, with 24 bases between the two germline ends. The CDR3 DNA reads as TGCGCCAGCAGTCCTAGGTGGACGGGCCTTTTGTGGACCCAGTACTTC. Amino acid sequence: CASSPRWTGLLWTQYF.